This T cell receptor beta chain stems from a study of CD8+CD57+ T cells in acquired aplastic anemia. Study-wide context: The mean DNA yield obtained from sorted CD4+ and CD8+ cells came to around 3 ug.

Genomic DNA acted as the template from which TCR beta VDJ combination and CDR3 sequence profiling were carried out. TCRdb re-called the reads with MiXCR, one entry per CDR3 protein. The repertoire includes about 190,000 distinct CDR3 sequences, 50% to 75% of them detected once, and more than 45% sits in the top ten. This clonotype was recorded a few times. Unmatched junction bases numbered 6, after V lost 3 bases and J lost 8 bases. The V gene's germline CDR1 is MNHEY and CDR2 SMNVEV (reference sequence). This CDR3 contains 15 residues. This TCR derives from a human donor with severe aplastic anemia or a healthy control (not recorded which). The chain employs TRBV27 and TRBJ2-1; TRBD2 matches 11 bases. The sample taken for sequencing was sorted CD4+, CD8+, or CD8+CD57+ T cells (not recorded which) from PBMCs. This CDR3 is CASSFGSGGADEQFF. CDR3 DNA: TGTGCCAGCAGTTTCGGTAGCGGGGGGGCTGATGAGCAGTTCTTC.